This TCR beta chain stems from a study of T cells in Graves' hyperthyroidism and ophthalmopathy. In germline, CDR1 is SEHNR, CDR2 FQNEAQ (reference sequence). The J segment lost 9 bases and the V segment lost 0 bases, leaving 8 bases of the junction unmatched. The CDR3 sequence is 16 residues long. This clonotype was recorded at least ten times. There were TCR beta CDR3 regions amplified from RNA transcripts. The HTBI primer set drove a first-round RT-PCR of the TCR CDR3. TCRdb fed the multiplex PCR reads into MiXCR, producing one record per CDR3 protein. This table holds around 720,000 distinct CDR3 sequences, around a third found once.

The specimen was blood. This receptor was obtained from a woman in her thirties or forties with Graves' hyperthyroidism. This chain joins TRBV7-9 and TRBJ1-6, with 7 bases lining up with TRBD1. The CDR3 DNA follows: TGTGCCAGCAGCTTAGCAGCCACAGGGGTAGGTTCACCCCTCCACTTT. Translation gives CASSLAATGVGSPLHF.